These 21 T cell receptor beta chains originate from one sample sequenced in a study of T cells in Graves' hyperthyroidism and ophthalmopathy. RNA transcripts served as the template for amplifying TCR beta CDR3 regions. With the HTBI primer set, the TCR CDR3 went through a first round of RT-PCR. Via MiXCR, TCRdb re-called the multiplex PCR reads, giving one row per CDR3 protein. The sample lists approximately 590,000 distinct CDR3 sequences, 46% occurring once. Sequenced material: peripheral blood or thyroid tissue (not recorded which). Source of these receptors: a woman under 30 with Graves' hyperthyroidism.

The chain is built from TRBV28 and TRBJ2-7; tentative D call: TRBD1 (6 bases). The CDR3 is 16 residues long. Germline V gives CDR1 MDHEN, CDR2 SYDVKM. Trimming cost V 4 bases and J 0 bases, with 16 bases left between them. CDR3: CASSSPGQFLSYEQYF. CDR3 nucleotide sequence: TGTGCCAGCAGTTCTCCGGGACAATTCCTCTCCTACGAGCAGTACTTC.

This chain links TRBV2 with TRBJ1-5; perhaps TRBD1 as D (6 bases). The CDR3 has 15 residues. Germline V gene data show CDR1 as SNHLY and CDR2 as FYNNEI. The V end lost 3 bases, the J end lost 4 bases, and 13 bases lay between the germline ends. CDR3 region: CASSDTGGANQPQHF. For the CDR3, the DNA is TGTGCCAGCAGTGATACTGGGGGCGCAAATCAGCCCCAGCATTTT.

This clonotype was counted a few times. The chain employs TRBV18 and TRBJ2-5; 9 bases fit TRBD2. This CDR3 contains 14 residues. J lost 5 bases, V lost 2 bases, and 3 bases had no gene match. The germline V gene has CDR1 KGHSH and CDR2 LQKENI. CDR3 nucleotide sequence: TGTGCCAGCTCACCAGTAGCGGGAGTTGAGACCCAGTACTTC. Amino acid sequence: CASSPVAGVETQYF.

About this clonotype itself: Germline is not matched at one junction end, which may reflect a read error. J is TRBJ2-2 and V is TRBV7-9; TRBD2 matches 7 bases. Germline V CDR1 and CDR2: SEHNR, FQNEAQ (reference sequence). The CDR3 loop spans 18 amino acids. The CDR3 DNA reads TGTGCCAGAGGATCGGGGACTATATTCCCCGCGAACACCGGGGAGCTGTCTTGG. It translates to CARGSGTIFPANTGELSW.

The chain combines TRBV7-2 with TRBJ1-2; D might be TRBD1 (5 bases). The germline CDR1 and CDR2 sequences are SGHTA and FQGNSA. Trimming stripped 5 bases from V and 8 bases from J, with 12 bases between. The CDR3 is made up of 12 amino acids. CDR3 protein: CASSQRDDGYTF. As DNA, the CDR3 is TGTGCCAGCAGCCAGCGGGACGACGGCTACACCTTC.

In this sample, this clonotype turned up a few times. The rearrangement joins TRBV7-9 to TRBJ1-2, with no clear D. The V end was cut by 5 bases, the J end by 3 bases, with 10 bases between. The CDR3 contains 13 residues. CDR1 SEHNR and CDR2 FQNEAQ come from the germline V gene (reference sequence). This CDR3 reads CASSPGGYYGYTF. The CDR3 DNA sequence: TGTGCCAGCAGCCCGGGCGGGTACTATGGCTACACCTTC.

This clonotype was seen more than once but under ten times. The rearrangement links TRBV14 to TRBJ1-5, with D possibly being TRBD1 (6 bases). Germline CDR1 SGHDN, CDR2 FVKESK. The CDR3 is 16 amino acids. V was trimmed by 5 bases and J by 0 bases, leaving 14 bases between them. CDR3 sequence reads: CASSTPGQSSNQPQHF. The CDR3 nucleotides read TGTGCCAGCAGCACCCCGGGACAAAGTAGCAATCAGCCCCAGCATTTT. Full variable domain (remainder filled in from reference TRBV14 and TRBJ1-5): EAGVTQFPSHSVIEKGQTVTLRCDPISGHDNLYWYRRVMGKEIKFLLHFVKESKQDESGMPNNRFLAERTGGTYSTLKVQPAELEDSGVYFCASSTPGQSSNQPQHFGDGTRLSIL.

This clonotype appeared a few times. The chain joins TRBV19 to TRBJ1-5; 11 bases match TRBD1. The CDR3 contains 13 residues. Germline values: CDR1 LNHDA, CDR2 SQIVND (reference sequence). V lost 9 bases, J lost 6 bases, and 4 bases stayed unmatched. The CDR3 loop is CASGQGASQPQHF. CDR3 nucleotide sequence: TGTGCCAGCGGACAGGGGGCGAGTCAGCCCCAGCATTTT.

The chain is built from TRBV2 and TRBJ1-4; 12 nucleotides match TRBD1. From germline, CDR1 is SNHLY and CDR2 FYNNEI. J was trimmed by 15 bases and V by 5 bases; bases with no gene match: 13. CDR3 length: 15 amino acids. CDR3 amino acids: CASSRGTGGLKKMFF. The CDR3 DNA reads TGTGCCAGCAGTAGAGGGACAGGGGGCTTGAAAAAGATGTTTTTT.

The V and J genes are TRBV9 and TRBJ1-3; unclear D gene. Germline values: CDR1 SGDLS, CDR2 YYNGEE. The CDR3 spans 14 residues. The V and J ends lost 10 bases and 1 base respectively, with 15 bases between them. The CDR3 nucleotides read TGTGCCTGTTCCACCGGGGAATCTGGAAACACCATATATTTT. Translation: CACSTGESGNTIYF. Full variable domain (outside the CDR3, taken from reference TRBV9 and TRBJ1-3): DSGVTQTPKHLITATGQRVTLRCSPRSGDLSVYWYQQSLDQGLQFLIQYYNGEERAKGNILERFSAQQFPDLHSELNLSSLELGDSALYFCACSTGESGNTIYFGEGSWLTVV.

This clonotype was detected ten times or more. V is TRBV2 and J is TRBJ1-6; D remains unclear. Between the trimmed V and J ends, which lost 1 base and 3 bases, there was a span of 4 bases. CDR1 is SNHLY, CDR2 FYNNEI, per germline. The CDR3 spans 14 residues. This CDR3 reads CASSEGGYNSPLHF. The DNA for the CDR3 is TGTGCCAGCAGTGAAGGCGGCTATAATTCACCCCTCCACTTT.

This clonotype was detected a few times. The chain joins TRBV2 to TRBJ2-5; TRBD2 might be the D (6 bases). Trimming took 2 bases from V and 1 from J, leaving 8 bases between them. Germline V lookup: CDR1 SNHLY, CDR2 FYNNEI. This CDR3 is 14 amino acids long. This CDR3 is CASSEMGGQETQYF. The CDR3 bases are TGTGCCAGCAGTGAAATGGGGGGCCAAGAGACCCAGTACTTC.

This chain links TRBV20-1 with TRBJ2-7, with 11 bases identical to TRBD1. The J call may be mistaken, given a closer DNA end match to TRBJ2-1. Germline-derived CDR1 and CDR2 are DFQATT and SNEGSKA (reference sequence). This CDR3 has 19 amino acids. The CDR3 DNA sequence: TGCAGTGCTCCCCCCCGGGGACAGGGGGTAACTAGCGGGTCCTACGAGCAGTTCTTC. Protein: CSAPPRGQGVTSGSYEQFF.

The chain recombines TRBV20-1 with TRBJ1-2; D remains unclear. The germline CDR1 and CDR2 sequences are DFQATT and SNEGSKA (reference sequence). This CDR3 is 14 amino acids long. V was clipped by 6 bases and J by 5 bases, with 19 bases between them. The CDR3, as DNA: TGCAGTGCCCCCCTGTTGGAAGTAGGGTATGGCTACACCTTC. It encodes CSAPLLEVGYGYTF.

The V gene is TRBV7-9, the J gene TRBJ2-3; D gene unclear. In germline, CDR1 is SEHNR, CDR2 FQNEAQ (reference sequence). V lost 5 bases, J lost 2 bases, and 5 bases lay in between. This CDR3 has 12 residues. CDR3 in DNA: TGTGCCAGCAGCCCCCCCACAGATACGCAGTATTTT. It yields the protein CASSPPTDTQYF.

The V and J genes are TRBV25-1 and TRBJ1-3, with D possibly being TRBD1 (5 bases). Germline V gene lookup returns CDR1 MGHDK and CDR2 SYGVNS. The CDR3 loop spans 14 amino acids. Trimming cost V 3 bases and J 3 bases, with 9 bases left between them. CDR3 coding DNA: TGTGCCAGCAGTGAGGCAGGGATTGGAAACACCATATATTTT. Translating it yields CASSEAGIGNTIYF.

The count of this clonotype is one. The chain has TRBV2 and TRBJ2-5; D possibly uses TRBD1 or TRBD2 (5 bases each). The CDR3 runs 13 residues. Between the trimmed V and J ends, which lost 6 bases and 9 bases, there was a span of 17 bases. From germline, CDR1 is SNHLY and CDR2 FYNNEI. CDR3 sequence reads: CASRTNQGESQYF. CDR3 DNA sequence: TGTGCCAGCAGAACGAATCAAGGGGAGTCCCAGTACTTC. Complete variable domain (other parts from reference TRBV2 and TRBJ2-5): EPEVTQTPSHQVTQMGQEVILRCVPISNHLYFYWYRQILGQKVEFLVSFYNNEISEKSEIFDDQFSVERPDGSNFTLKIRSTKLEDSAMYFCASRTNQGESQYFGPGTRLLVL.

The rearrangement uses TRBV7-9 and TRBJ2-7; perhaps TRBD1 as D (6 bases). V dropped 5 bases and J dropped 7 bases, with 15 bases sitting between them. The V gene's germline CDR1 is SEHNR and CDR2 FQNEAQ (reference sequence). The CDR3 totals 13 residues. The CDR3 is CASSGQGWNEQYF. Written as DNA, the CDR3 is TGTGCCAGCAGCGGGCAGGGGTGGAATGAGCAGTACTTC.

This rearrangement joins TRBV10-3 to TRBJ1-3; D ambiguous. Trimming took 3 bases from V and 8 from J, leaving 14 bases between them. Germline values: CDR1 ENHRY, CDR2 SYGVKD. This CDR3 has 14 residues. The CDR3 is CAISEQNYGYTIYF. In nucleotides, the CDR3 is TGTGCCATCAGTGAACAGAACTATGGCTACACCATATATTTT.

The chain combines TRBV7-9 with TRBJ2-2, with 13 bases lining up with TRBD2. V gave up 7 bases and J gave up 2 bases; unmatched junction bases: 7. This CDR3 has 17 residues. Per the germline V gene, CDR1 is SEHNR and CDR2 is FQNEAQ (reference sequence). CDR3 bases: TGTGCCAGCACCTCTAGACTAGCGGGAGGAAACACCGGGGAGCTGTTTTTT. This codes for CASTSRLAGGNTGELFF.

This chain connects TRBV25-1 to TRBJ1-2; D possibly corresponds to TRBD1 (5 bases). Per the germline V gene, CDR1 is MGHDK and CDR2 is SYGVNS. The CDR3 spans 14 residues. V lost 1 base and J 2 bases, leaving 8 bases between the germline ends. The CDR3 is CASSESGDNYGYTF. The DNA for the CDR3 is TGTGCCAGCAGTGAATCGGGGGACAACTATGGCTACACCTTC.